The sequence of this T cell receptor (beta chain) was determined in a study of T cell changes during pregnancy in multiple sclerosis. Generated by immunoSEQ multiplex PCR, the TCRdb table keeps only in-frame clones and is missing some. The sample has over 60,000 clones, over 75% seen once. After removal of 3 bases from V and 4 bases from J, the junction contained 10 bases not matched to a gene. The V gene's germline CDR1 is MGHRA and CDR2 YSYEKL. The CDR3 runs to 17 residues. The source material was CD4+ T cells from peripheral blood mononuclear cells, sampled in the third trimester of pregnancy. V gene TRBV4-1 combines with J gene TRBJ1-5; 9 nucleotides line up with TRBD1. This TCR was sampled from a female donor in good health, enrolled as a control in a pregnancy study. This CDR3 is CASSHPLRGQGNQPQHF. For the CDR3, the DNA is TGCGCCAGCAGCCACCCCTTGCGGGGACAGGGAAATCAGCCCCAGCATTTT.